Below are 13 T cell receptor beta chains sequenced from a single sample in a study of shared clonotypes between healthy human individuals. Generated by immunoSEQ multiplex PCR, the TCRdb table keeps only in-frame clones and is missing some. The sample has about 670,000 clones; roughly 70% are singletons. The sample was memory CD4+ T cells sorted from blood. Subset indicated: CD45RA-negative fraction. All receptors derive from a woman in her 30s in good health.

This clone was detected a few times. The genes are TRBV5-4 and TRBJ1-1; no firm D call. Trimming stripped 0 bases from V and 1 base from J, with 7 bases between. Germline V gene data show CDR1 as SGHNT and CDR2 as YYREEE (reference sequence). The CDR3 covers 14 residues. In DNA, the CDR3 is TGTGCCAGCAGCTTGGCTCCGCAGAACACTGAAGCTTTCTTT. Encoded protein: CASSLAPQNTEAFF.

This clone was counted a single time. V and J are TRBV27 and TRBJ2-1; D unclear. V lost 2 bases, J lost 8 bases, and 19 bases lay in between. CDR1 is MNHEY, CDR2 SMNVEV, per germline (reference sequence). The CDR3 is 16 amino acids. DNA for the CDR3: TGTGCCAGCAGTTTAAATAGCCAAATTGAAAGCGATGAGCAGTTCTTC. Its translation is CASSLNSQIESDEQFF.

As for this clone: Different DNA sequences within this sample yield the same CDR3. The rearrangement links TRBV7-9 to TRBJ2-7; no definite D call. CDR3 length: 12 amino acids. Germline CDR1 is SEHNR and CDR2 is FQNEAQ (reference sequence). Trimming pared 5 bases from V and 4 bases from J, leaving 9 bases between. The CDR3 reads CASSLTGYEQYF. DNA of the CDR3: TGTGCCAGCAGCCTTACTGGGTACGAGCAGTACTTC.

This chain connects TRBV5-1 to TRBJ1-1; 11 nucleotides line up with TRBD1. The CDR3 loop spans 16 amino acids. Germline values: CDR1 SGHRS, CDR2 YFSETQ. The V segment lost 3 bases and the J segment 3 bases; nucleotides outside the gene matches: 7. CDR3 region: CASSSGGTGGYTEAFF. The DNA of the CDR3 is TGCGCCAGCAGCTCTGGTGGGACAGGGGGATACACTGAAGCTTTCTTT.

As DNA, the CDR3 is TGTGCCAGCACCGGAGGACGGGGCTACGAGCAGTACTTC. It specifies CASTGGRGYEQYF. The gene calls are TRBV6-5 and TRBJ2-7, with TRBD2 as a possible D gene (5 bases). In germline, CDR1 is MNHEY, CDR2 SVGAGI. The CDR3 length is 13 residues. V was cut by 7 bases and J by 3 bases, with 13 bases left in between.

This clone has more than one count but fewer than ten. The rearrangement uses TRBV5-6 and TRBJ2-7; possible D gene TRBD2, 5 bases. The CDR3 spans 13 residues. Trimming stripped 2 bases from V and 6 bases from J, with 12 bases between. Germline V gene lookup returns CDR1 SGHDT and CDR2 YYEEEE. The CDR3 protein is CASSLKGRSEQYF. CDR3 sequence (DNA): TGTGCCAGCAGCTTAAAAGGGAGAAGCGAGCAGTACTTC. Drawing the rest from reference TRBV5-6 and TRBJ2-7, the complete variable domain is DAGVTQSPTHLIKTRGQQVTLRCSPKSGHDTVSWYQQALGQGPQFIFQYYEEEERQRGNFPDRFSGHQFPNYSSELNVNALLLGDSALYLCASSLKGRSEQYFGPGTRLTVT.

The chain joins TRBV12-2 to TRBJ2-1; the tabulated D call, TRBD2, remains unverified against the DNA. TRBV12-2 corresponds to a pseudogene. CDR3 length: 20 amino acids. The CDR3 sequence is CASRLAIPMRGLAGNAEQFF. Here the CDR3 DNA reads TGTGCAAGTCGCTTAGCGATCCCTATGCGGGGACTAGCGGGAAACGCTGAGCAGTTCTTC.

The chain has TRBV6-1 and TRBJ1-2, with D hard to call. The CDR3 spans 13 residues. Deletions cut 3 bases from V and 8 bases from J, with 13 bases between. Germline V gene lookup returns CDR1 MNHNS and CDR2 SASEGT. CDR3 in DNA: TGTGCCAGCAGTGAGGGCCCCCCCAGGGGCTACACCTTC. Amino acids: CASSEGPPRGYTF.

This clone occurred a few times. The chain is built from TRBV18 and TRBJ1-5; D not resolved. Germline assignment: CDR1 KGHSH and CDR2 LQKENI. The CDR3 totals 15 residues. Between the trimmed V and J ends, which lost 2 bases and 0 bases, there was a span of 8 bases. The CDR3 spells CASSPRGHSNQPQHF. The CDR3 bases are TGTGCCAGCTCACCAAGAGGCCATAGCAATCAGCCCCAGCATTTT.

The chain combines TRBV23-1 with TRBJ1-3; D is perhaps TRBD1 (6 bases). TRBV23-1 is designated an ORF whose function remains uncertain. With 0 bases removed from V and 0 bases from J, the gap between germline ends came to 21 bases. The CDR3 runs 20 residues. CDR3 nucleotide sequence: TGCGCCAGCAGTCAATCTGACAGGCCGTACCTTATGTACTCTGGAAACACCATATATTTT. Its translation is CASSQSDRPYLMYSGNTIYF.

V usage is TRBV11-3 and J usage is TRBJ2-2; D gene unclear. Germline assignment: CDR1 SGHNT and CDR2 YENEEA. The CDR3 sequence is 18 residues long. Between the trimmed V and J ends, which lost 5 bases and 0 bases, there was a span of 19 bases. CDR3 loop: CASSLDKPYFANTGELFF. DNA for the CDR3: TGTGCCAGCAGCCTGGATAAGCCCTACTTCGCGAACACCGGGGAGCTGTTTTTT. Complete variable domain (other parts from reference TRBV11-3 and TRBJ2-2): EAGVVQSPRYKIIEKKQPVAFWCNPISGHNTLYWYLQNLGQGPELLIRYENEEAVDDSQLPKDRFSAERLKGVDSTLKIQPAELGDSAVYLCASSLDKPYFANTGELFFGEGSRLTVL.

Remarks on this clone: A single base separates this from a much larger clone, so it may be a read error. Within the sample, other DNA sequences also encode this same CDR3. CDR3 nucleotide sequence: TGTGCCAGTAGCTTATCTAGCGGATTATACAATGAGCAGTTCTTC. Translation: CASSLSSGLYNEQFF. This chain links TRBV7-2 with TRBJ2-1; the match to TRBD2 covers 7 bases. Germline V gene sequence: CDR1 SGHTA, CDR2 FQGNSA. The CDR3 contains 15 residues. Combining the CDR3 with reference TRBV7-2 and TRBJ2-1 gives the whole variable domain GAGVSQSPSNKVTEKGKDVELRCDPISGHTALYWYRQSLGQGLEFLIYFQGNSAPDKSGLPSDRFSAERTGGSVSTLTIQRTQQEDSAVYLCASSLSSGLYNEQFFGPGTRLTVL.

Only one count was recorded for this clone. The V gene is TRBV5-8, the J gene TRBJ1-1, with unresolved D. The CDR3 loop spans 14 amino acids. Germline-derived CDR1 and CDR2 are SGHTS and YDEGEE. With 7 bases removed from V and 2 bases from J, the gap between germline ends came to 15 bases. Written as DNA, the CDR3 is TGTGCCAGCCGTCGACGGAGGATAAACACTGAAGCTTTCTTT. It codes for CASRRRRINTEAFF.